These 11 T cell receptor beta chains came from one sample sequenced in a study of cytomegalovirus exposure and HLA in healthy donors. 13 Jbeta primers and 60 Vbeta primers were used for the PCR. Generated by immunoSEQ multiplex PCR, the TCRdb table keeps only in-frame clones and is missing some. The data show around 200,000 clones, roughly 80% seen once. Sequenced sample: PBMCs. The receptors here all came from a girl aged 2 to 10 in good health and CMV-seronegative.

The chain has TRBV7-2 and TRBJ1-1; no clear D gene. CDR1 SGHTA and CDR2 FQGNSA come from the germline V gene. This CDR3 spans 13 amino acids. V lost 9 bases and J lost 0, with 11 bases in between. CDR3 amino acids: CASTTPMNTEAFF. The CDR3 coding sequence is TGTGCCAGTACTACCCCCATGAACACTGAAGCTTTCTTT.

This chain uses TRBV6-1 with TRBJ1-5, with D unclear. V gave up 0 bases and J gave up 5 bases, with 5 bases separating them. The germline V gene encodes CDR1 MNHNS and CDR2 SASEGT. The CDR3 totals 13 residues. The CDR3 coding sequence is TGTGCCAGCAGTGAAGCTTACTATCAGCCCCAGCATTTT. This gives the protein CASSEAYYQPQHF.

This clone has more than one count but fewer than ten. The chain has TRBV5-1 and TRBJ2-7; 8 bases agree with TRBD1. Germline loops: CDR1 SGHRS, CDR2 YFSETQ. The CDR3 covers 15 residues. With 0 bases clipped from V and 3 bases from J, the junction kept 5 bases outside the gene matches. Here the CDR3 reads CASSLADRVGYEQYF. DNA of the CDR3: TGCGCCAGCAGCTTGGCGGACAGGGTTGGCTACGAGCAGTACTTC.

The chain's CDR3 is CASSWELHSEQYF. The DNA of the CDR3 is TGCGCCAGCAGCTGGGAGCTTCATAGCGAGCAGTACTTC. The chain employs TRBV5-1 and TRBJ2-7, with D maybe TRBD2 (5 bases). This CDR3 is built from 13 residues. Trimming cost V 3 bases and J 6 bases, with 13 bases left between them. Looked up from germline, CDR1 is SGHRS and CDR2 is YFSETQ.

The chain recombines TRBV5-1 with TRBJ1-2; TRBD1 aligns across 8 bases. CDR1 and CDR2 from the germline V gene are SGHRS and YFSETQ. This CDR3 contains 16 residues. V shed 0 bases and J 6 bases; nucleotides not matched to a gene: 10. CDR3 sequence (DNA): TGCGCCAGCAGCTTGGTATACGTCCGACAGGGGAATGGCTACACCTTC. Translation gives CASSLVYVRQGNGYTF.

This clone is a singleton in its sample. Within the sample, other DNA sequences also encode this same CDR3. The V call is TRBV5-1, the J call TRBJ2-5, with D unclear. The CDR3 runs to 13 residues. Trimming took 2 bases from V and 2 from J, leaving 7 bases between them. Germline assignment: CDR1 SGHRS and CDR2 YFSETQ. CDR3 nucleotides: TGCGCCAGCAGCTTAGGCAGGCAAGAGACCCAGTACTTC. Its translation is CASSLGRQETQYF.

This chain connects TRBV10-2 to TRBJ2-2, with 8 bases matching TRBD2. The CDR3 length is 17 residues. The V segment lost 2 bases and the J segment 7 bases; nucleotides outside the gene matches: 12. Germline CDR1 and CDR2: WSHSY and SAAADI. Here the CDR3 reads CASSEKGPRLALGELFF. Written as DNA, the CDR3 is TGCGCCAGCAGTGAGAAAGGTCCGAGACTAGCGCTCGGGGAGCTGTTTTTT.

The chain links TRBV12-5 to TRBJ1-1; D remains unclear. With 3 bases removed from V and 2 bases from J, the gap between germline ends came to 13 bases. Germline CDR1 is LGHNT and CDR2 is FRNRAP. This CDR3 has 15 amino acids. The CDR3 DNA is TGTGCTAGTGGTTTCCCCGTCGGGTCCAACACTGAAGCTTTCTTT. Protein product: CASGFPVGSNTEAFF.

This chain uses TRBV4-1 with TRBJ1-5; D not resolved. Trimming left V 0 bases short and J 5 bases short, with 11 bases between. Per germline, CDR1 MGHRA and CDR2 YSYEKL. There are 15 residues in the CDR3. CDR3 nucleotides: TGCGCCAGCAGCCAAGATCAGTTTTCCTATCAGCCCCAGCATTTT. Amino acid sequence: CASSQDQFSYQPQHF.

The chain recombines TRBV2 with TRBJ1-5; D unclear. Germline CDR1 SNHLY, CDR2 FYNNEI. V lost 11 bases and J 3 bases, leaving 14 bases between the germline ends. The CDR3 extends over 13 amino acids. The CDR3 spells CACRGQSNQPQHF. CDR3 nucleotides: TGTGCCTGCCGAGGTCAGTCCAATCAGCCCCAGCATTTT.

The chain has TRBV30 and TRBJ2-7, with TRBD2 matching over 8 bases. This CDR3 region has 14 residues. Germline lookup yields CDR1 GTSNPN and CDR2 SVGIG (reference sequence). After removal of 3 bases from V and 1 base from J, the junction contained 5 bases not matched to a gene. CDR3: CAWSREGVSYEQYF. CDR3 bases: TGTGCCTGGAGCCGGGAGGGCGTATCCTACGAGCAGTACTTC. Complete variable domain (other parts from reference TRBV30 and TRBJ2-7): SQTIHQWPATLVQPVGSPLSLECTVEGTSNPNLYWYRQAAGRGLQLLFYSVGIGQISSEVPQNLSASRPQDRQFILSSKKLLLSDSGFYLCAWSREGVSYEQYFGPGTRLTVT.